The 10 T cell receptor beta chains in this list originate from one sample, sequenced in a study of shared clonotypes between healthy human individuals (dated by TCRdb to the early 2020s). Library construction relied on the immunoSEQ multiplex PCR assay. Here the immuneACCESS table is served through TCRdb, limited to in-frame sequences with V and J called. Missing clones are a known gap in these copies; in checked studies unresolved V genes cover under half, and the rest lacks a known reason. This sample lists more than 450,000 clones; approximately 79% were detected once. The ten largest account for approximately 12% of the sample. The sample taken for sequencing was PBMCs. These TCRs come from a woman aged 40 to 50 in good health. Some clones in this sample may be carry-over from other donors' samples.

This chain links TRBV10-3 with TRBJ1-1; TRBD1 is a possible D gene (5 bases). The CDR3 totals 14 residues. Germline assignment: CDR1 ENHRY and CDR2 SYGVKD. V shed 6 bases and J shed 8 bases, with 19 bases lying between them. The CDR3 spells CAIRPTQEIKEAFF. The DNA for the CDR3 is TGTGCCATCAGACCCACACAGGAAATCAAAGAAGCTTTCTTT.

V and J are TRBV2 and TRBJ1-4; D not certain. The CDR3 has 12 amino acids. The germline V gene has CDR1 SNHLY and CDR2 FYNNEI. The V and J ends lost 7 bases and 8 bases respectively, with 11 bases between them. Here the CDR3 reads CASTRHGEKLFF. The CDR3 nucleotides read TGTGCCAGCACTAGGCATGGGGAAAAACTGTTTTTT.

V gene TRBV2 combines with J gene TRBJ1-5; no clear D. This CDR3 region has 14 residues. V gave up 6 bases and J gave up 0 bases, with 9 bases separating them. The germline gives CDR1 SNHLY, CDR2 FYNNEI. CDR3 sequence: CASSTLHSNQPQHF. The CDR3, as DNA: TGTGCCAGCAGCACACTACATAGCAATCAGCCCCAGCATTTT.

This sequence joins TRBV6-5 and TRBJ2-3; D tentatively reads TRBD1 or TRBD2 (6 bases each). Trimming stripped 2 bases from V and 1 base from J, with 10 bases between. The CDR3 loop spans 15 amino acids. Germline V gene sequence: CDR1 MNHEY, CDR2 SVGAGI. The CDR3 coding sequence is TGTGCCAGCAGTTACGTGGGGGGCGGCACAGATACGCAGTATTTT. It codes for CASSYVGGGTDTQYF.

A few counts support this clone. Other nucleotide sequences in the sample specify the same CDR3. V usage is TRBV19 and J usage is TRBJ2-5; D remains unclear. The CDR3 has 13 amino acids. Trimming pared 2 bases from V and 1 base from J, leaving 5 bases between. Germline V gene lookup returns CDR1 LNHDA and CDR2 SQIVND (reference sequence). CDR3 coding DNA: TGTGCCAGTAGTATAACTTCCCAAGAGACCCAGTACTTC. Amino acid sequence: CASSITSQETQYF.

The chain is built from TRBV2 and TRBJ2-5; D call uncertain. Germline CDR1 SNHLY, CDR2 FYNNEI. Trimming left V 7 bases short and J 2 bases short, with 11 bases between. The CDR3 extends over 13 amino acids. The CDR3 DNA sequence: TGTGCCAGCACTGGTTTGGGGCAAGAGACCCAGTACTTC. It codes for CASTGLGQETQYF.

This chain links TRBV27 with TRBJ2-4; 7 bases align to TRBD1. Per germline, CDR1 MNHEY and CDR2 SMNVEV (reference sequence). Trimming at V came to 4 bases and at J to 0 bases, leaving 6 bases not matched to a gene. The CDR3 covers 16 residues. In nucleotides, the CDR3 is TGTGCCAGCAGTTCTCCGGGACAGTTAGCCAAAAACATTCAGTACTTC. Translated, it gives CASSSPGQLAKNIQYF.

The chain uses TRBV11-3 and TRBJ2-5, with 8 bases matching TRBD1. Trimming cost V 4 bases and J 7 bases; bases outside gene matches: 5. Germline assignment: CDR1 SGHNT and CDR2 YENEEA. The CDR3 totals 13 residues. The CDR3 spells CASSSGGLGTQYF. In nucleotides, the CDR3 is TGTGCCAGCAGCTCAGGGGGCTTGGGGACCCAGTACTTC.

The table lists this clone with a few counts. The genes are TRBV7-3 and TRBJ1-1; 12 nucleotides align to TRBD1. Germline V gene sequence: CDR1 SGHTA, CDR2 FQGTGA. The CDR3 covers 13 residues. V gave up 7 bases and J gave up 5 bases; unmatched junction bases: 2. The CDR3 spells CASMGQGATEAFF. CDR3 nucleotides: TGTGCCAGCATGGGACAGGGGGCAACTGAAGCTTTCTTT.

J is TRBJ2-5 and V is TRBV11-3; 11 bases align to TRBD2. There are 16 residues in the CDR3. Trimming removed 4 bases from V and 5 bases from J; junction bases left unmatched: 9. The germline CDR1 and CDR2 sequences are SGHNT and YENEEA. The DNA of the CDR3 is TGTGCCAGCAGCTCCGGGACTAGCGGCCAGTCGGAGACCCAGTACTTC. Translated, it gives CASSSGTSGQSETQYF.